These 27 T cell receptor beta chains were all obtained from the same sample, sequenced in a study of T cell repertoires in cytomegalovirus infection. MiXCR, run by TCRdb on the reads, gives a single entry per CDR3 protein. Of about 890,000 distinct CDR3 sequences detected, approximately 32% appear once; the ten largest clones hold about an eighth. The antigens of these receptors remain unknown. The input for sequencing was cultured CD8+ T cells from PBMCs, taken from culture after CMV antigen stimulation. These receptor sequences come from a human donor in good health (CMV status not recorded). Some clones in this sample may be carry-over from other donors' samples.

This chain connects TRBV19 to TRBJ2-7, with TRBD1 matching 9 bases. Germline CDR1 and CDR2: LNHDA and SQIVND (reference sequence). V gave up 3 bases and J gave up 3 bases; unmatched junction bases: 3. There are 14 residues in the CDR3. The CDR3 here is CASSILGQGYEQYF. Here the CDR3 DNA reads TGTGCCAGTAGTATCTTGGGACAGGGCTACGAGCAGTACTTC.

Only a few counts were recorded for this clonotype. The CDR3 coding sequence is TGTGCCAGCAGCGTAACTTCTAGCGGGGGTGCCTCTAGCACAGATACGCAGTATTTT. It is translated as CASSVTSSGGASSTDTQYF. The genes are TRBV7-9 and TRBJ2-3, with 10 bases matching TRBD2. This CDR3 has 19 residues. Losses at the gene ends were 5 bases for V and 0 bases for J; bases not matched to a gene: 14. Germline values: CDR1 SEHNR, CDR2 FQNEAQ (reference sequence).

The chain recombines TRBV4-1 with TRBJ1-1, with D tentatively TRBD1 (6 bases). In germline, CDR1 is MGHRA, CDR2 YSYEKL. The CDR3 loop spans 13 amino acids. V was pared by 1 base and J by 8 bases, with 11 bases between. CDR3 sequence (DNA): TGCGCCAGCAGCCAAGGGGGGCAAACGGAAGCTTTCTTT. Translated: CASSQGGQTEAFF.

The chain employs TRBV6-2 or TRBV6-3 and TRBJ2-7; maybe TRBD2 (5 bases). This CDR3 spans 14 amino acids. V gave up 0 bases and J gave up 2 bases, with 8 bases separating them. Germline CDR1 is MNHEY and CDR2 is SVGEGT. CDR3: CASSYSNGAYEQYV. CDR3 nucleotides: TGTGCCAGCAGTTACTCGAACGGGGCCTACGAGCAGTACGTC.

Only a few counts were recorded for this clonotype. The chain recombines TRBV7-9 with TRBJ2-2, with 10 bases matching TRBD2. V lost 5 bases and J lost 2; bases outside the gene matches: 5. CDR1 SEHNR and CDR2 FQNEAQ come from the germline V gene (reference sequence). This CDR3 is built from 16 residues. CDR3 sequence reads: CASSPLAGVNTGELFF. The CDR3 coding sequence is TGTGCCAGCAGCCCCCTAGCGGGGGTTAACACCGGGGAGCTGTTTTTT.

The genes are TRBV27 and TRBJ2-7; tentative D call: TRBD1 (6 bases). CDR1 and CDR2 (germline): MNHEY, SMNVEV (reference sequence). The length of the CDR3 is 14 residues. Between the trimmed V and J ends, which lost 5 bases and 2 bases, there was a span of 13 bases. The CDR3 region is CASSRQDGAYEQYF. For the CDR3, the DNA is TGTGCCAGCAGTAGACAGGACGGTGCCTACGAGCAGTACTTC.

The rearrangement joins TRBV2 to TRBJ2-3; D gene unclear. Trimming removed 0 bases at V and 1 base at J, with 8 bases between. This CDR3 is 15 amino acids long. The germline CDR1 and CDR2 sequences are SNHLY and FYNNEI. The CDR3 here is CASSEAPGRTDTQYF. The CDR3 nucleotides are TGTGCCAGCAGTGAAGCGCCAGGTCGCACAGATACGCAGTATTTT.

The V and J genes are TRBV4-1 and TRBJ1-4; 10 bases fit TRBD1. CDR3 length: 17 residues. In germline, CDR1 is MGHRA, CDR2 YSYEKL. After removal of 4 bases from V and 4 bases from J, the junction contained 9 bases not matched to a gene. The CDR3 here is CASSPTDRGLNNEKLFF. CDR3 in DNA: TGCGCCAGCAGCCCGACCGACAGGGGGCTTAATAATGAAAAACTGTTTTTT.

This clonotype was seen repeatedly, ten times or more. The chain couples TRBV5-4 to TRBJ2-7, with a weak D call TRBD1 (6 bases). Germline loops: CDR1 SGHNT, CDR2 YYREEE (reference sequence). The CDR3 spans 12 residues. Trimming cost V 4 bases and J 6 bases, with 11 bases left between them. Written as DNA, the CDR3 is TGTGCCAGCAGCCTACAGGGTTCCGAGCAGTACTTC. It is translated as CASSLQGSEQYF.

This CDR3 is CASRVSQNTEAFF. CDR3 nucleotide sequence: TGTGCCAGCAGGGTCAGCCAAAACACTGAAGCTTTCTTT. The rearrangement uses TRBV28 and TRBJ1-1, with no clear D. Germline lookup yields CDR1 MDHEN and CDR2 SYDVKM. The CDR3 extends over 13 amino acids. Trimming took 6 bases from V and 2 from J, leaving 10 bases between them. The entire variable domain, with the rest obtained from reference TRBV28 and TRBJ1-1, is as follows: DVKVTQSSRYLVKRTGEKVFLECVQDMDHENMFWYRQDPGLGLRLIYFSYDVKMKEKGDIPEGYSVSREKKERFSLILESASTNQTSMYLCASRVSQNTEAFFGQGTRLTVV.

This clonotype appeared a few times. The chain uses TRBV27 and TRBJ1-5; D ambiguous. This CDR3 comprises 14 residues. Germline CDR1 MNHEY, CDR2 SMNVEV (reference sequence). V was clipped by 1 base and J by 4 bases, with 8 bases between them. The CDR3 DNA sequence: TGTGCCAGCAGTTTATACGGGGTTAATCAGCCCCAGCATTTT. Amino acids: CASSLYGVNQPQHF.

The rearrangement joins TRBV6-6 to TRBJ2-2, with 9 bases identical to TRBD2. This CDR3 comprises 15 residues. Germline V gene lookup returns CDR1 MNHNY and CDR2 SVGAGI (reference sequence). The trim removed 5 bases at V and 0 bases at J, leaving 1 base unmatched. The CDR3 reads CASSGTSPNTGELFF. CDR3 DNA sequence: TGTGCCAGCAGTGGGACTAGCCCGAACACCGGGGAGCTGTTTTTT.

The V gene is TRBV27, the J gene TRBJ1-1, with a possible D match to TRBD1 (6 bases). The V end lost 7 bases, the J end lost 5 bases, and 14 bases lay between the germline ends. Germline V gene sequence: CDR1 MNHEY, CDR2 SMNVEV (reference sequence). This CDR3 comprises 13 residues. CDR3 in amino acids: CASMGGEDTEAFF. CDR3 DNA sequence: TGTGCCAGCATGGGGGGCGAGGATACTGAAGCTTTCTTT.

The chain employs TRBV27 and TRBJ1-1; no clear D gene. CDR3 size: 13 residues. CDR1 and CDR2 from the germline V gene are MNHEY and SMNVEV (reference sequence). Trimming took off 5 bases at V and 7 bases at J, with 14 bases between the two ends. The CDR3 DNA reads TGTGCCAGCAGTCCCCGAGCGAGCTATGAAGCTTTCTTT. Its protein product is CASSPRASYEAFF.

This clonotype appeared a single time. CDR3: CATYYPDRGYGYTF. The CDR3 DNA reads as TGTGCTACCTACTACCCCGACAGGGGCTATGGCTACACCTTC. The chain couples TRBV12-5 to TRBJ1-2; 8 nucleotides match TRBD1. This CDR3 spans 14 amino acids. V dropped 10 bases and J dropped 4; count of bases not matched to a gene: 11. From germline, CDR1 is LGHNT and CDR2 FRNRAP. Full variable domain (outside the CDR3, taken from reference TRBV12-5 and TRBJ1-2): DARVTQTPRHKVTEMGQEVTMRCQPILGHNTVFWYRQTMMQGLELLAYFRNRAPLDDSGMPKDRFSAEMPDATLATLKIQPSEPRDSAVYFCATYYPDRGYGYTFGSGTRLTVV.

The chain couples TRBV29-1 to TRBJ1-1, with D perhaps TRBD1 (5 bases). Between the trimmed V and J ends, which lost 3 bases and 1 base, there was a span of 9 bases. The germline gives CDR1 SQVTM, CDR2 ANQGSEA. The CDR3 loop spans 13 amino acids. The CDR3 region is CSVDQGSNTEAFF. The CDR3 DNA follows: TGCAGCGTTGACCAGGGCTCGAACACTGAAGCTTTCTTT. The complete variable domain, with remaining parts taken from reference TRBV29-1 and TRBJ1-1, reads SAVISQKPSRDICQRGTSLTIQCQVDSQVTMMFWYRQQPGQSLTLIATANQGSEATYESGFVIDKFPISRPNLTFSTLTVSNMSPEDSSIYLCSVDQGSNTEAFFGQGTRLTVV.

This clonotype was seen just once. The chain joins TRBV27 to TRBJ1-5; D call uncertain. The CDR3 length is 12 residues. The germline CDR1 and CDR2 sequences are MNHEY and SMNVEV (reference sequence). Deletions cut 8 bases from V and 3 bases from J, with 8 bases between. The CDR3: CASQTLNQPQHF. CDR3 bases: TGTGCCAGCCAGACCCTCAATCAGCCCCAGCATTTT.

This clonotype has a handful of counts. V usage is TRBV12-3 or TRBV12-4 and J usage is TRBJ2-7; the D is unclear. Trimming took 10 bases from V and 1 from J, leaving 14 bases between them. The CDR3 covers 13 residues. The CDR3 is CAISTRTSYEQYF. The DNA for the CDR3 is TGTGCCATCTCTACCCGGACGTCCTACGAGCAGTACTTC.

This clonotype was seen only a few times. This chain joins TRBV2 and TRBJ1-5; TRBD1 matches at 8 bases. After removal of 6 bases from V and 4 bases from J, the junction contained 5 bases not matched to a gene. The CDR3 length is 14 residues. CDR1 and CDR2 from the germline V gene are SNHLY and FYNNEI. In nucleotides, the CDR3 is TGTGCCAGCAGGGACAGGGCCGGGAATCAGCCCCAGCATTTT. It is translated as CASRDRAGNQPQHF.

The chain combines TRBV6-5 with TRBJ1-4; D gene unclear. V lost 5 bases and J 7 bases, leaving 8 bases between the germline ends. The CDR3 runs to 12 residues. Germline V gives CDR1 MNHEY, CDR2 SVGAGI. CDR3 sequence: CASSELGEKLFF. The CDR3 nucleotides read TGTGCCAGCAGTGAGTTGGGTGAAAAACTGTTTTTT.

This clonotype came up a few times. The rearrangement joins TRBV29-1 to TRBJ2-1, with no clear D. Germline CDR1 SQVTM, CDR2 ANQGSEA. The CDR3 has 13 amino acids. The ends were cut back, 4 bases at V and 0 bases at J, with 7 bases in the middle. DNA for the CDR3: TGCAGCGTTGCTGGAGCCTCCTACAATGAGCAGTTCTTC. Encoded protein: CSVAGASYNEQFF.

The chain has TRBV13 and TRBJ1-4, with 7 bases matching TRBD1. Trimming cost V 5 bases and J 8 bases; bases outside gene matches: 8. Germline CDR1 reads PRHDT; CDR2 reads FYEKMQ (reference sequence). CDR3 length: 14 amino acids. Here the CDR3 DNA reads TGTGCCAGCAGCACCGACAGGGCCAGAGAAAAACTGTTTTTT. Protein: CASSTDRAREKLFF.

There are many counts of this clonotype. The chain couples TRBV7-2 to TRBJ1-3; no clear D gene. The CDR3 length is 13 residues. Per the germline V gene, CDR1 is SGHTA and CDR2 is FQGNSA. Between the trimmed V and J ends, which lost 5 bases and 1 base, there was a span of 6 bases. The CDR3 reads CASSRVSGNTIYF. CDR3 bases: TGTGCCAGCAGCAGGGTGTCTGGAAACACCATATATTTT.

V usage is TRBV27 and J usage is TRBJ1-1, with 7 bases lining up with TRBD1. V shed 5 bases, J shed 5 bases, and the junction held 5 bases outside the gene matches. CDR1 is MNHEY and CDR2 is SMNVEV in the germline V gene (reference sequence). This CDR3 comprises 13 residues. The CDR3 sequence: CASSIDRVTEAFF. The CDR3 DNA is TGTGCCAGCAGTATAGACAGGGTGACTGAAGCTTTCTTT.

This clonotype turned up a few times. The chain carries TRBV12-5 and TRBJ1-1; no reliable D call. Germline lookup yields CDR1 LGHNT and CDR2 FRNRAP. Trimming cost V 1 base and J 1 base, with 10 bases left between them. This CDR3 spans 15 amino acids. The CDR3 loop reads CASGLEADPNTEAFF. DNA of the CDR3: TGTGCTAGTGGTTTGGAGGCAGACCCGAACACTGAAGCTTTCTTT.

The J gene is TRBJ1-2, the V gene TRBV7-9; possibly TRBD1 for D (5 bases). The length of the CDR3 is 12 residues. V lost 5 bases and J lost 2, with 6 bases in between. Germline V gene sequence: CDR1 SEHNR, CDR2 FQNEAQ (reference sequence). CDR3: CASSRGNYGYTF. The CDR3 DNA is TGTGCCAGCAGCCGGGGGAACTATGGCTACACCTTC. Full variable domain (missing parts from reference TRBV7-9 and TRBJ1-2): DTGVSQNPRHKITKRGQNVTFRCDPISEHNRLYWYRQTLGQGPEFLTYFQNEAQLEKSRLLSDRFSAERPKGSFSTLEIQRTEQGDSAMYLCASSRGNYGYTFGSGTRLTVV.

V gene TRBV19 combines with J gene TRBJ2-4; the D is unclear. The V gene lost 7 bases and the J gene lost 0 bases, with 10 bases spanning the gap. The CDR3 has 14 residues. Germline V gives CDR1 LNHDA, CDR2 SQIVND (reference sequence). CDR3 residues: CASTDFLAKNIQYF. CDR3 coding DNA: TGTGCCAGTACAGACTTTCTAGCCAAAAACATTCAGTACTTC.